Presented here are 19 T cell receptor beta chains from one specimen sequenced in a study of blood T cell repertoires in COVID-19. The data were produced by immunoSEQ multiplex PCR, yet TCRdb's version contains in-frame clones alone and is incomplete. The sample carries some 210,000 clones, approximately 91% recorded once. The specimen sequenced was peripheral blood. The source of these receptors is a middle-aged woman who had recovered from COVID-19.

The chain uses TRBV5-5 and TRBJ1-1; 11 bases agree with TRBD1. The CDR3 extends over 16 amino acids. Losses at the gene ends were 1 base for V and 6 bases for J; bases not matched to a gene: 8. The germline V gene has CDR1 SGHKS and CDR2 YYEKEE (reference sequence). CDR3 in amino acids: CASSLRWDRGRAEAFF. CDR3 bases: TGTGCCAGCAGCTTGCGGTGGGACAGGGGGAGGGCTGAAGCTTTCTTT.

The gene calls are TRBV19 and TRBJ2-5, with TRBD2 as a possible D gene (5 bases). The CDR3 is made up of 13 amino acids. V was cut by 4 bases and J by 2 bases, with 8 bases left in between. Per germline, CDR1 LNHDA and CDR2 SQIVND (reference sequence). The CDR3 sequence is CASSNQRQETQYF. The DNA for the CDR3 is TGTGCCAGTAGTAACCAGCGGCAAGAGACCCAGTACTTC.

The V gene is TRBV18, the J gene TRBJ1-2; TRBD1 is a possible D gene (5 bases). Germline V CDR1 and CDR2: KGHSH, LQKENI. V dropped 3 bases and J dropped 5 bases, with 16 bases sitting between them. The CDR3 is 15 amino acids. In DNA, the CDR3 is TGTGCCAGCTCACCGACGGGACTCCAACTTTATGGCTACACCTTC. This gives the protein CASSPTGLQLYGYTF.

This chain connects TRBV30 to TRBJ1-1, with D tentatively TRBD1 (6 bases). The ends were cut back, 5 bases at V and 4 bases at J, with 14 bases in the middle. Germline V CDR1 and CDR2: GTSNPN, SVGIG (reference sequence). This CDR3 is 13 amino acids long. The CDR3 region is CAWSRGSGTEAFF. CDR3 nucleotide sequence: TGTGCCTGGTCCAGGGGATCGGGCACTGAAGCTTTCTTT.

The chain joins TRBV5-1 to TRBJ2-1; D not certain. Deletions cut 0 bases from V and 6 bases from J, with 13 bases between. Germline CDR1 SGHRS, CDR2 YFSETQ. This CDR3 region has 15 residues. Here the CDR3 reads CASSLAGLAANEQFF. For the CDR3, the DNA is TGCGCCAGCAGCTTGGCCGGGTTGGCCGCCAATGAGCAGTTCTTC. Together with reference TRBV5-1 and TRBJ2-1, the CDR3 gives the full variable domain: KAGVTQTPRYLIKTRGQQVTLSCSPISGHRSVSWYQQTPGQGLQFLFEYFSETQRNKGNFPGRFSGRQFSNSRSEMNVSTLELGDSALYLCASSLAGLAANEQFFGPGTRLTVL.

The gene calls are TRBV4-3 and TRBJ1-4; D may be TRBD1 (6 bases). The germline V and J ends were trimmed by 4 bases and 10 bases, with 13 bases remaining between them. The CDR3 length is 13 residues. Per germline, CDR1 LGHNA and CDR2 YSLEER. The CDR3 DNA reads as TGCGCCAGCAGCCCAGGCTCGACAGGAAAACTGTTTTTT. It encodes CASSPGSTGKLFF.

The genes are TRBV29-1 and TRBJ1-2; tentatively, D is TRBD1 (6 bases). CDR1 is SQVTM, CDR2 ANQGSEA, per germline. The CDR3 is made up of 12 amino acids. Between the trimmed V and J ends, which lost 4 bases and 4 bases, there was a span of 10 bases. The DNA of the CDR3 is TGCAGCGTTGTCCAGGGGTCCTATGGCTACACCTTC. It specifies CSVVQGSYGYTF. Based on the CDR3 plus reference TRBV29-1 and TRBJ1-2, the full variable domain is SAVISQKPSRDICQRGTSLTIQCQVDSQVTMMFWYRQQPGQSLTLIATANQGSEATYESGFVIDKFPISRPNLTFSTLTVSNMSPEDSSIYLCSVVQGSYGYTFGSGTRLTVV.

This clone was observed a single time. The chain carries TRBV27 and TRBJ2-6; 11 bases are a match to TRBD2. J gave up 1 base and V 6 bases, and 5 bases lay outside the gene matches. Per the germline V gene, CDR1 is MNHEY and CDR2 is SMNVEV (reference sequence). The CDR3 is 17 amino acids. CDR3 bases: TGTGCCAGCAGCCTAACTAGCGGGAGATCTGGGGCCAACGTCCTGACTTTC. Its translation is CASSLTSGRSGANVLTF.

This rearrangement joins TRBV27 to TRBJ1-5, with D hard to call. V lost 4 bases and J lost 4, with 8 bases in between. Germline V gene lookup returns CDR1 MNHEY and CDR2 SMNVEV (reference sequence). The CDR3 spans 13 residues. CDR3 bases: TGTGCCAGCAGTTCTACAGAAAATCAGCCCCAGCATTTT. Residues: CASSSTENQPQHF.

This CDR3 is CASSFGTSGTSEQYF. The CDR3 nucleotides read TGTGCCAGCAGCTTCGGGACTAGCGGGACTTCCGAGCAGTACTTC. V usage is TRBV4-2 and J usage is TRBJ2-7; TRBD2 matches 13 bases. Germline loops: CDR1 LGHNA, CDR2 YNFKEQ. The CDR3 spans 15 residues. The trim removed 5 bases at V and 6 bases at J, leaving 7 bases unmatched.

The genes are TRBV28 and TRBJ1-2; 7 bases are shared with TRBD1. CDR1 is MDHEN and CDR2 is SYDVKM in the germline V gene. This CDR3 spans 15 amino acids. V was clipped by 4 bases and J by 2 bases; unmatched bases: 7. The CDR3 DNA sequence: TGTGCCAGCAGTTCTCCCCCGACAGGGAACTATGGCTACACCTTC. It encodes CASSSPPTGNYGYTF.

The V call is TRBV9, the J call TRBJ2-1, with a tentative D call TRBD1 (5 bases). The V gene's germline CDR1 is SGDLS and CDR2 YYNGEE. This CDR3 is 15 amino acids long. V dropped 1 base and J dropped 0 bases, with 8 bases sitting between them. CDR3: CASSVTGSSYNEQFF. The CDR3 nucleotides read TGTGCCAGCAGCGTAACAGGTAGCTCCTACAATGAGCAGTTCTTC. Drawing the rest from reference TRBV9 and TRBJ2-1, the complete variable domain is DSGVTQTPKHLITATGQRVTLRCSPRSGDLSVYWYQQSLDQGLQFLIQYYNGEERAKGNILERFSAQQFPDLHSELNLSSLELGDSALYFCASSVTGSSYNEQFFGPGTRLTVL.

The V gene is TRBV7-2, the J gene TRBJ2-2, with 7 bases lining up with TRBD2. Germline trimming cut 6 bases from V and 7 bases from J; bases unmatched to any gene: 8. The CDR3 runs 14 residues. Germline CDR1 is SGHTA and CDR2 is FQGNSA. CDR3 sequence reads: CASRLLASGGELFF. Here the CDR3 DNA reads TGTGCCAGCAGGTTACTAGCGTCGGGCGGGGAGCTGTTTTTT.

The V and J genes are TRBV7-9 and TRBJ1-4; no firm D call. This CDR3 contains 15 residues. Trimming stripped 1 base from V and 6 bases from J, with 12 bases between. CDR1 is SEHNR and CDR2 is FQNEAQ in the germline V gene (reference sequence). The CDR3 DNA reads as TGTGCCAGCAGCTTAGGACGGAGCGAATATGAAAAACTGTTTTTT. As protein: CASSLGRSEYEKLFF.

This clone was picked up one time. The CDR3 loop reads CASSSQREWFHGELFF. CDR3 coding DNA: TGTGCCAGCTCATCCCAGCGGGAGTGGTTTCACGGGGAGCTGTTTTTT. This chain connects TRBV18 to TRBJ2-2; 8 bases map to TRBD2. Germline lookup yields CDR1 KGHSH and CDR2 LQKENI. The CDR3 runs 16 residues. V trimming: 5 bases; J trimming: 7 bases; junction bases outside the gene matches: 12. Looking up the rest from reference TRBV18 and TRBJ2-2 gives the full variable domain: NAGVMQNPRHLVRRRGQEARLRCSPMKGHSHVYWYRQLPEEGLKFMVYLQKENIIDESGMPKERFSAEFPKEGPSILRIQQVVRGDSAAYFCASSSQREWFHGELFFGEGSRLTVL.

The V gene is TRBV3-1 (or the pseudogene TRBV3-2), the J gene TRBJ2-2; TRBD2 matches at 7 bases. Germline lookup yields CDR1 LGHDT and CDR2 YNNKEL (reference sequence). The CDR3 length is 16 residues. The V segment lost 3 bases and the J segment 4 bases; nucleotides outside the gene matches: 8. The CDR3 bases are TGTGCCAGCAGCCAGCCAAGGACTAGGGGCACCGGGGAGCTGTTTTTT. This gives the protein CASSQPRTRGTGELFF.

The chain joins TRBV28 to TRBJ1-2; weak D call: TRBD1 (6 bases). V lost 3 bases to trimming and J lost 6 bases, with 14 bases between them. This CDR3 has 14 amino acids. Germline lookup yields CDR1 MDHEN and CDR2 SYDVKM. In nucleotides, the CDR3 is TGTGCCAGCAGTTTCCAATTGGGGGCAAATGGCTACACCTTC. Its protein is CASSFQLGANGYTF.

This clone was found a few times. This chain joins TRBV7-3 and TRBJ2-1, with D possibly being TRBD2 (6 bases). The CDR3 totals 15 residues. Per germline, CDR1 SGHTA and CDR2 FQGTGA. With 5 bases removed from V and 3 bases from J, the gap between germline ends came to 14 bases. The CDR3: CASSPGGRDYNEQFF. In DNA form, the CDR3 reads TGTGCCAGCAGCCCAGGAGGGCGGGACTACAATGAGCAGTTCTTC. The full variable domain, with the rest looked up from reference TRBV7-3 and TRBJ2-1, is GAGVSQTPSNKVTEKGKYVELRCDPISGHTALYWYRQSLGQGPEFLIYFQGTGAADDSGLPNDRFFAVRPEGSVSTLKIQRTERGDSAVYLCASSPGGRDYNEQFFGPGTRLTVL.

The chain links TRBV27 to TRBJ2-4, with D perhaps TRBD2 (5 bases). Per germline, CDR1 MNHEY and CDR2 SMNVEV (reference sequence). V was cut by 5 bases and J by 0 bases, with 14 bases left in between. The length of the CDR3 is 16 residues. The CDR3 nucleotides are TGTGCCAGCAGTCCCAGGAGGTCCTTAGCCAAAAACATTCAGTACTTC. It encodes CASSPRRSLAKNIQYF.